The 8 T cell receptor beta chains below come from one sample, sequenced in a study of T-cell reconstitution after alpha-beta-depleted transplantation in children. The authors prepared the TCRbeta library with unique molecular identifiers. In TCRdb, the PCR reads were re-called with MiXCR into one record per CDR3 protein. The sample has a few hundred thousand distinct CDR3 sequences, 13% seen once. The sequencing here drew on PBMCs, mostly from graft donor cells, taken 360 days after TCRalphabeta/CD19-depleted stem cell transplant. The receptors originated from a male patient under 18 who had a stem cell transplant for acute myeloid leukemia, so the T cells may come from the graft donor.

This clonotype was seen only a few times. The rearrangement joins TRBV30 to TRBJ2-4; the match to TRBD2 covers 10 bases. Unmatched junction bases numbered 21, after V lost 3 bases and J lost 10 bases. The CDR3 length is 18 residues. Germline V lookup: CDR1 GTSNPN, CDR2 SVGIG (reference sequence). CDR3: CAWSRLAGSPFEGAIQYF. CDR3 bases: TGTGCCTGGAGCAGACTAGCGGGCTCCCCGTTCGAGGGGGCAATTCAGTACTTC.

This clonotype was detected many times. The rearrangement joins TRBV14 to TRBJ2-1; 7 bases match TRBD2. CDR1 is SGHDN, CDR2 FVKESK, per germline. CDR3 length: 16 residues. The junction had 7 bases not matched to a gene; V was cut back by 1 base and J by 4 bases. The CDR3 reads CASSQVRASGYNEQFF. As DNA, the CDR3 is TGTGCCAGCAGCCAAGTCAGGGCTAGCGGTTACAATGAGCAGTTCTTC.

The rearrangement uses TRBV6-1 and TRBJ2-7, with TRBD1 as a possible D gene (6 bases). CDR3 length: 13 amino acids. Trimming cost V 6 bases and J 2 bases, with 11 bases left between them. Germline lookup yields CDR1 MNHNS and CDR2 SASEGT. The DNA for the CDR3 is TGTGCCAGCAGCAGTGACAGGACCTACGAGCAGTACTTC. Translating gives CASSSDRTYEQYF.

This clonotype has just a few counts. V usage is TRBV12-3 or TRBV12-4 and J usage is TRBJ2-1; tentative D call: TRBD2 (8 bases). Deletions cut 2 bases from V and 7 bases from J, with 18 bases between. This CDR3 region has 16 residues. The CDR3 sequence is CASSLTGRGPGNEQFF. CDR3 in DNA: TGTGCCAGCAGTTTAACCGGGAGGGGGCCGGGGAATGAGCAGTTCTTC.

CDR3 bases: TGCAGTGCTAGCCGGGACTCCCAGTACTTC. Protein: CSASRDSQYF. This chain joins TRBV20-1 and TRBJ2-5, with D maybe TRBD2 (6 bases). CDR1 is DFQATT and CDR2 is SNEGSKA in the germline V gene (reference sequence). This CDR3 spans 10 amino acids. The V end was cut by 3 bases, the J end by 9 bases, with 8 bases between.

The chain combines TRBV4-2 with TRBJ2-4; TRBD1 might be the D (5 bases). V lost 0 bases and J lost 6, with 12 bases in between. Germline V gene sequence: CDR1 LGHNA, CDR2 YNFKEQ. CDR3 length equals 15 residues. CDR3 nucleotide sequence: TGTGCCAGCAGCCAAGAATTGGCAGGGCTAAACATTCAGTACTTC. Amino acids: CASSQELAGLNIQYF.

The V gene is TRBV12-5, the J gene TRBJ2-7; the D gene is possibly TRBD2 (5 bases). The CDR3 is made up of 12 amino acids. Trimming removed 5 bases from V and 4 bases from J, with 9 bases in between. In germline, CDR1 is LGHNT, CDR2 FRNRAP. CDR3 region: CASGTGVYEQYF. The CDR3 DNA reads TGTGCTAGTGGTACCGGGGTTTACGAGCAGTACTTC.

The chain has TRBV7-2 and TRBJ2-3, with D unclear. CDR1 and CDR2 from the germline V gene are SGHTA and FQGNSA. V was shortened by 8 bases and J by 1 base, with 19 bases between the two germline ends. The CDR3 has 16 residues. The CDR3 nucleotides are TGTGCCAGCCACCCTCTCAATAGGCCGGGCACAGATACGCAGTATTTT. Its translation is CASHPLNRPGTDTQYF.